Below, 32 T cell receptor beta chains from the same sample are listed, as sequenced in a study of OX40 agonist ivuxolimab in advanced cancers. Clones were sequenced by immunoSEQ multiplex PCR, and TCRdb holds only the in-frame ones, with some missing. The sample has about 58,000 clones, approximately 91% seen once; the top ten hold about 0.8%. Sequences were derived from CD4+ or CD8+ T cells sorted from blood, sampled in a trial of the OX40 agonist ivuxolimab. All receptors derive from an adult with an advanced solid tumor such as melanoma, head and neck, liver or kidney cancer.

CDR3 in amino acids: CASSSPRGDTQYF. For the CDR3, the DNA is TGTGCCAGCAGTTCCCCCCGCGGGGATACGCAGTATTTT. The rearrangement links TRBV6-5 to TRBJ2-3; tentative D call: TRBD2 (5 bases). The CDR3 runs 13 residues. Germline V gene sequence: CDR1 MNHEY, CDR2 SVGAGI. Trimming cost V 4 bases and J 6 bases, with 11 bases left between them.

This clone was seen more than once but under ten times. The chain uses TRBV6-5 and TRBJ2-7, with 9 bases matching TRBD2. The CDR3 length is 13 residues. The germline gives CDR1 MNHEY, CDR2 SVGAGI. V dropped 6 bases and J dropped 7; count of bases not matched to a gene: 7. Here the CDR3 reads CASRDSGGGEQYF. Here the CDR3 DNA reads TGTGCCAGCAGAGATAGCGGGGGAGGTGAGCAGTACTTC.

The chain recombines TRBV9 with TRBJ2-2; 13 bases match TRBD2. CDR1 and CDR2 (germline): SGDLS, YYNGEE. The CDR3 is 19 residues long. Germline trimming cut 3 bases from V and 1 base from J; bases unmatched to any gene: 9. As DNA, the CDR3 is TGTGCCAGCAGCGCCCGGACTAGCGGGAGAATTGGGAACACCGGGGAGCTGTTTTTT. Protein sequence: CASSARTSGRIGNTGELFF.

The genes are TRBV29-1 and TRBJ1-1, with a possible D match to TRBD1 (5 bases). Trimming stripped 3 bases from V and 6 bases from J, with 11 bases between. CDR1 is SQVTM, CDR2 ANQGSEA, per germline. The CDR3 runs to 12 residues. In DNA form, the CDR3 reads TGCAGCGTTGACCGGGGCGGAGCTGAAGCTTTCTTT. This codes for CSVDRGGAEAFF.

This chain links TRBV28 with TRBJ1-5; the D gene is possibly TRBD1 (5 bases). This CDR3 is built from 13 residues. V was shortened by 5 bases and J by 6 bases, with 11 bases between the two germline ends. CDR1 and CDR2 from the germline V gene are MDHEN and SYDVKM. DNA of the CDR3: TGTGCCAGCAGTGAACAGGAAGGTCAGCCCCAGCATTTT. Residues: CASSEQEGQPQHF.

This clone was found once. This rearrangement joins TRBV6-5 to TRBJ1-2, with D tentatively TRBD1 (6 bases). The CDR3 length is 14 residues. Looked up from germline, CDR1 is MNHEY and CDR2 is SVGAGI. V gave up 6 bases and J gave up 2 bases, with 13 bases separating them. CDR3 residues: CASRQRTDNYGYTF. The DNA for the CDR3 is TGTGCCAGCAGACAGAGGACAGACAACTATGGCTACACCTTC.

V usage is TRBV5-6 and J usage is TRBJ2-5, with D possibly being TRBD1 or TRBD2 (5 bases each). The germline CDR1 and CDR2 sequences are SGHDT and YYEEEE. V was pared by 5 bases and J by 2 bases, with 19 bases between. CDR3 length: 16 amino acids. This chain's CDR3 is CASRPAIGTAQETQYF. The DNA of the CDR3 is TGTGCCAGCAGGCCCGCTATCGGGACGGCACAAGAGACCCAGTACTTC.

The chain couples TRBV5-1 to TRBJ2-1; 8 nucleotides align to TRBD1. CDR1 SGHRS and CDR2 YFSETQ come from the germline V gene. Unmatched junction bases numbered 10, after V lost 4 bases and J lost 7 bases. CDR3 length: 15 residues. CDR3 protein: CASSAGQEGLNEQFF. The CDR3 coding sequence is TGCGCCAGCAGCGCGGGACAGGAAGGATTGAATGAGCAGTTCTTC. Complete variable domain (other parts from reference TRBV5-1 and TRBJ2-1): KAGVTQTPRYLIKTRGQQVTLSCSPISGHRSVSWYQQTPGQGLQFLFEYFSETQRNKGNFPGRFSGRQFSNSRSEMNVSTLELGDSALYLCASSAGQEGLNEQFFGPGTRLTVL.

The rearrangement uses TRBV4-3 and TRBJ2-1; 7 bases fit TRBD2. CDR3 size: 12 residues. Germline V gene data show CDR1 as LGHNA and CDR2 as YSLEER. V lost 4 bases and J lost 11; bases outside the gene matches: 5. The CDR3 coding sequence is TGCGCCAGCAGCCCCTCCAGCGGGAAGCAGTTCTTC. Protein product: CASSPSSGKQFF.

The chain recombines TRBV27 with TRBJ1-1, with D uncertain. V was clipped by 2 bases and J by 0 bases, with 4 bases between them. The germline CDR1 and CDR2 sequences are MNHEY and SMNVEV (reference sequence). This CDR3 spans 13 amino acids. Written as DNA, the CDR3 is TGTGCCAGCAGTTTAGGGATGAACACTGAAGCTTTCTTT. It is translated as CASSLGMNTEAFF.

The chain is built from TRBV27 and TRBJ2-3; 9 bases align to TRBD1. CDR1 and CDR2 (germline): MNHEY, SMNVEV (reference sequence). J gave up 2 bases and V 5 bases, and 8 bases lay outside the gene matches. CDR3 length: 16 amino acids. The CDR3 loop is CASSNSGTGFTDTQYF. The DNA for the CDR3 is TGTGCCAGCAGTAACTCCGGGACAGGGTTCACAGATACGCAGTATTTT.

This clone is medium-sized (0.01 to 0.1%). The rearrangement joins TRBV25-1 to TRBJ2-7; a weak D match, TRBD2 (6 bases). Germline V gives CDR1 MGHDK, CDR2 SYGVNS. Trimming shortened V by 4 bases and J by 0 bases, and 22 bases separated the two germline ends. This CDR3 has 18 residues. The CDR3 DNA reads TGTGCCAGCAGTGCATATTATCCGGGACTCCCCTACTCCTACGAGCAGTACTTC. It yields the protein CASSAYYPGLPYSYEQYF.

V usage is TRBV12-5 and J usage is TRBJ2-3, with D possibly matching TRBD1 (5 bases). The CDR3 length is 16 residues. CDR1 and CDR2 (germline): LGHNT, FRNRAP. Trimming took off 1 base at V and 4 bases at J, with 15 bases between the two ends. CDR3 sequence reads: CASGLDTKGFADTQYF. The DNA for the CDR3 is TGTGCTAGTGGTTTGGACACTAAGGGGTTCGCAGATACGCAGTATTTT. Based on the CDR3 plus reference TRBV12-5 and TRBJ2-3, the full variable domain is DARVTQTPRHKVTEMGQEVTMRCQPILGHNTVFWYRQTMMQGLELLAYFRNRAPLDDSGMPKDRFSAEMPDATLATLKIQPSEPRDSAVYFCASGLDTKGFADTQYFGPGTRLTVL.

The chain couples TRBV5-6 to TRBJ2-1, with 10 bases that match TRBD2. The CDR3 covers 17 residues. Unmatched junction bases numbered 13, after V lost 3 bases and J lost 7 bases. Germline V gives CDR1 SGHDT, CDR2 YYEEEE. CDR3 bases: TGTGCCAGCAGCTCCCGGACTAGCGGACTATCCCTGAATGAGCAGTTCTTC. The encoded protein is CASSSRTSGLSLNEQFF.

The chain uses TRBV7-2 and TRBJ2-7; D call uncertain. This CDR3 spans 11 amino acids. V shed 5 bases and J shed 0 bases, with 2 bases lying between them. Germline values: CDR1 SGHTA, CDR2 FQGNSA. The CDR3 sequence is CASSVSYEQYF. The CDR3 DNA reads TGTGCCAGCAGCGTCTCCTACGAGCAGTACTTC.

V and J are TRBV19 and TRBJ2-5; tentatively, D is TRBD2 (5 bases). CDR3 length: 14 amino acids. Trimming pared 5 bases from V and 1 base from J, leaving 11 bases between. The germline V gene encodes CDR1 LNHDA and CDR2 SQIVND (reference sequence). CDR3 sequence: CASSSRAVQETQYF. In DNA form, the CDR3 reads TGTGCCAGTAGTTCGAGGGCAGTCCAAGAGACCCAGTACTTC.

The chain recombines TRBV7-9 with TRBJ1-1; D remains unclear. Germline V gene lookup returns CDR1 SEHNR and CDR2 FQNEAQ (reference sequence). The CDR3 is 12 amino acids. V was shortened by 2 bases and J by 5 bases, with 6 bases between the two germline ends. The chain's CDR3 is CASSLRGTEAFF. In DNA, the CDR3 is TGTGCCAGCAGCTTACGAGGGACTGAAGCTTTCTTT.

This CDR3 reads CASRGTRQETQYF. CDR3 in DNA: TGTGCCAGCAGGGGGACTCGCCAAGAGACCCAGTACTTC. The chain joins TRBV28 to TRBJ2-5; the D gene is possibly TRBD2 (6 bases). Trimming took off 6 bases at V and 1 base at J, with 9 bases between the two ends. The CDR3 contains 13 residues. Germline V gene data show CDR1 as MDHEN and CDR2 as SYDVKM.

This chain links TRBV6-6 with TRBJ2-3; D perhaps matches TRBD2 (6 bases). This CDR3 region has 15 residues. Germline-derived CDR1 and CDR2 are MNHNY and SVGAGI (reference sequence). With 6 bases removed from V and 0 bases from J, the gap between germline ends came to 13 bases. In DNA, the CDR3 is TGTGCCAGCAGGCGAGCGGGCCTCAGCACAGATACGCAGTATTTT. It is translated as CASRRAGLSTDTQYF.

This chain links TRBV18 with TRBJ1-2; 12 bases agree with TRBD1. With 3 bases clipped from V and 5 bases from J, the junction kept 4 bases outside the gene matches. The CDR3 length is 15 residues. CDR1 KGHSH and CDR2 LQKENI come from the germline V gene. The CDR3 sequence: CASSPMGQGAYGYTF. In nucleotides, the CDR3 is TGTGCCAGCTCACCGATGGGACAGGGGGCATATGGCTACACCTTC.

This clone was observed a single time. V and J are TRBV4-1 and TRBJ2-2; TRBD2 might be the D (5 bases). This CDR3 comprises 13 residues. Trimming shortened V by 1 base and J by 7 bases, and 7 bases separated the two germline ends. Germline V gene data show CDR1 as MGHRA and CDR2 as YSYEKL. The DNA of the CDR3 is TGCGCCAGCAGCCAAGCGCGGGTCGGGGAGCTGTTTTTT. Protein product: CASSQARVGELFF.

V and J are TRBV7-9 and TRBJ2-1; 8 bases are a match to TRBD2. Germline CDR1 is SEHNR and CDR2 is FQNEAQ (reference sequence). CDR3 length: 16 amino acids. The V and J ends lost 3 bases and 7 bases, in that order; junction bases with no gene match: 11. As DNA, the CDR3 is TGTGCCAGCAGCTTGAGTCTAGCGGGCTCAAGGAATGAGCAGTTCTTC. It encodes CASSLSLAGSRNEQFF.

The chain joins TRBV15 to TRBJ2-2; D is undetermined. The CDR3 contains 18 residues. CDR1 and CDR2 from the germline V gene are LNHNV and YYDKDF (reference sequence). Trimming took 0 bases from V and 9 from J, leaving 23 bases between them. The CDR3 sequence is CATSRDMEWNVHMRELFF. The CDR3 bases are TGTGCCACCAGCAGAGATATGGAGTGGAACGTCCATATGCGGGAGCTGTTTTTT.

This chain links TRBV19 with TRBJ1-5, with no clear D. The V gene's germline CDR1 is LNHDA and CDR2 SQIVND (reference sequence). The CDR3 loop spans 13 amino acids. Trimming removed 9 bases at V and 0 bases at J, with 9 bases between. The chain's CDR3 is CASEDFSNQPQHF. In DNA form, the CDR3 reads TGTGCCAGCGAGGACTTTAGCAATCAGCCCCAGCATTTT.

The V call is TRBV7-3, the J call TRBJ2-5, with a weak D call TRBD1 (6 bases). The V gene lost 1 base and the J gene lost 1 base, with 7 bases spanning the gap. This CDR3 is built from 14 residues. Germline CDR1 SGHTA, CDR2 FQGTGA. The CDR3 is CASSLMGAQETQYF. CDR3 coding DNA: TGTGCCAGCAGCTTAATGGGGGCCCAAGAGACCCAGTACTTC.

This clone was observed a single time. V gene TRBV5-1 combines with J gene TRBJ2-1; TRBD2 matches 7 bases. Germline CDR1 SGHRS, CDR2 YFSETQ. CDR3 length equals 12 residues. With 5 bases clipped from V and 6 bases from J, the junction kept 2 bases outside the gene matches. DNA for the CDR3: TGCGCCAGCAGGCGGGAGATCAATGAGCAGTTCTTC. Translation: CASRREINEQFF.

This clone turned up a few times. This chain links TRBV5-4 with TRBJ2-5, with 12 nucleotides matching TRBD2. This CDR3 contains 16 residues. Looked up from germline, CDR1 is SGHNT and CDR2 is YYREEE (reference sequence). V gave up 0 bases and J gave up 2 bases; unmatched junction bases: 2. For the CDR3, the DNA is TGTGCCAGCAGCTTGGGCCTAGCGGGAGGGCAAGAGACCCAGTACTTC. It specifies CASSLGLAGGQETQYF.

The chain links TRBV7-9 to TRBJ1-4, with TRBD1 matching 8 bases. V was clipped by 6 bases and J by 4 bases; unmatched bases: 7. Germline CDR1 reads SEHNR; CDR2 reads FQNEAQ (reference sequence). The CDR3 extends over 15 amino acids. The DNA for the CDR3 is TGTGCCAGCAGTCAAACAGGGGGATTTAATGAAAAACTGTTTTTT. It encodes CASSQTGGFNEKLFF.

The chain employs TRBV27 and TRBJ2-7; the D is unclear. CDR1 and CDR2 from the germline V gene are MNHEY and SMNVEV (reference sequence). Trimming took 4 bases from V and 2 from J, leaving 3 bases between them. This CDR3 is built from 11 residues. The CDR3 region is CASSSPYEQYF. CDR3 bases: TGTGCCAGCAGTTCCCCCTACGAGCAGTACTTC.

J is TRBJ2-5 and V is TRBV5-8; 9 nucleotides match TRBD1. After removal of 7 bases from V and 9 bases from J, the junction contained 7 bases not matched to a gene. In germline, CDR1 is SGHTS, CDR2 YDEGEE. This CDR3 contains 12 residues. CDR3 nucleotides: TGTGCCAGCGGCCGGGACAGGGTGGCCCAGTACTTC. This sequence encodes CASGRDRVAQYF.

The rearrangement joins TRBV5-8 to TRBJ2-1, with 14 bases that match TRBD2. J gave up 7 bases and V 4 bases, and 4 bases lay outside the gene matches. Germline V CDR1 and CDR2: SGHTS, YDEGEE. This CDR3 region has 15 residues. For the CDR3, the DNA is TGTGCCAGCAGCGTGGGACTAGCGGGGGATAATGAGCAGTTCTTC. Translation gives CASSVGLAGDNEQFF.

V usage is TRBV5-1 and J usage is TRBJ2-7, with a tentative D call TRBD1 (6 bases). The CDR3 loop spans 12 amino acids. Germline CDR1 and CDR2: SGHRS and YFSETQ. Trimming removed 8 bases from V and 9 bases from J, with 18 bases in between. This CDR3 is CASQVRGTLQYF. The CDR3 nucleotides are TGCGCCAGTCAAGTCAGGGGTACGTTGCAGTACTTC.